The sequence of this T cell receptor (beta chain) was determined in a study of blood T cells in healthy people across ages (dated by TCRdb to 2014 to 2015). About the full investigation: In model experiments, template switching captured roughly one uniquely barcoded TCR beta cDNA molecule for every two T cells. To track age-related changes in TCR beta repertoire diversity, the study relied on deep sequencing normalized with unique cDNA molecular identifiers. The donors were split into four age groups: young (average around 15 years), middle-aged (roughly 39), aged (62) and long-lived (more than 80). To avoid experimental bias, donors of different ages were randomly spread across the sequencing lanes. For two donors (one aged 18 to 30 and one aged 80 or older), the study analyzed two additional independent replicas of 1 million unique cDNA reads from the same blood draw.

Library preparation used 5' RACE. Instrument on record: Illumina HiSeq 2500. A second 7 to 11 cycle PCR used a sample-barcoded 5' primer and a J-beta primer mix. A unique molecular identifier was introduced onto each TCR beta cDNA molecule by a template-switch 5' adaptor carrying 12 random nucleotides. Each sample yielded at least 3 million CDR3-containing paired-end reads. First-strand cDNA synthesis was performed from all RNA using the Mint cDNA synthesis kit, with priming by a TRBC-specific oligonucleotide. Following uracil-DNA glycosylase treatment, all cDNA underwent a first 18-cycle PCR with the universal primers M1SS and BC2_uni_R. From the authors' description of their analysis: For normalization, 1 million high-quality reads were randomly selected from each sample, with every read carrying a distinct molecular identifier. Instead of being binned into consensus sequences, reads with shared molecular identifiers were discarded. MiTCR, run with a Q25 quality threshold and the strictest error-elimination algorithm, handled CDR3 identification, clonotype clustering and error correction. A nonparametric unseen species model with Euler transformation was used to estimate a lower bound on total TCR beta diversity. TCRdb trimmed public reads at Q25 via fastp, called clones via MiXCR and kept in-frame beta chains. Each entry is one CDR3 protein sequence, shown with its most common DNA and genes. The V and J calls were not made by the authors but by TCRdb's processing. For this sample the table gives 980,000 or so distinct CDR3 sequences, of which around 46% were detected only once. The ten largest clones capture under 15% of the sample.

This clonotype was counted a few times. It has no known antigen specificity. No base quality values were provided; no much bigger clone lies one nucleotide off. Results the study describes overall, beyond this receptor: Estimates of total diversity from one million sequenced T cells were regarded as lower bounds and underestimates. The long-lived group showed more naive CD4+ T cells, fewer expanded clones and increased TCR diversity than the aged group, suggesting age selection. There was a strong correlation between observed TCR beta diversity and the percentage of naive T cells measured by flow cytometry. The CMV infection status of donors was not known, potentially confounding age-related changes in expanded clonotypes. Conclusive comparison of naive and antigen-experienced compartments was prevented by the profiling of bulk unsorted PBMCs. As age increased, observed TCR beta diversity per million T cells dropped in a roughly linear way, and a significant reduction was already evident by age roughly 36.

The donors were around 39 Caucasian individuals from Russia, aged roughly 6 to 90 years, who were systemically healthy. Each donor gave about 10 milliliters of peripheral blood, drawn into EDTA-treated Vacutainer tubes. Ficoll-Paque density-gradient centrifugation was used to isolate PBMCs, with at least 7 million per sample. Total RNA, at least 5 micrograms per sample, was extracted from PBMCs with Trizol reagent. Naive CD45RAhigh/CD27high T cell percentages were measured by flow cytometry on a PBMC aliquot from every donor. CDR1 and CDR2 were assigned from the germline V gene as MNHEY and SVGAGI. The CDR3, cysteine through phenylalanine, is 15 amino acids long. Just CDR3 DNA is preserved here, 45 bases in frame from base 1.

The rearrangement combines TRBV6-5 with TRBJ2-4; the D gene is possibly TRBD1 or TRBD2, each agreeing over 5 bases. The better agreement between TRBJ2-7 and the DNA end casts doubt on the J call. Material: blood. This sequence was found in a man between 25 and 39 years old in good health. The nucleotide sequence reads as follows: TGTGCCAGCAGCAGACCGGGACCTAAGAAGGACGAGCAGTACTTC. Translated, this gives CASSRPGPKKDEQYF.